This T cell receptor (beta chain) was observed in a study of blood T cell repertoires in COVID-19. Study-level background: There were acute and convalescent COVID-19 samples, and they came from the United States, Italy and Spain. The analysed material was cDNA or gDNA that came from T cells, B-cell-depleted T cells, or PBMCs.

Authors' processing steps: Quantification of nucleated cells was approximated via reference gene primer amplification. Measured with immunoSEQ multiplex PCR; TCRdb has only the in-frame clones, and not every one. V and J calls plus clone size are reproduced from that table; the DNA served to infer D and trimming. Of 96,000 or so clones detected, about 88% appear once; the ten largest clones hold 2.9%. This sequence was found in a woman over 75 with acute or convalescent COVID-19. The sample comprised peripheral blood.

CDR3 nucleotides: TGTGCCAGCAACCTTGGACAGAACTATGGCTACACCTTC. Translation gives CASNLGQNYGYTF. This rearrangement joins TRBV7-2 to TRBJ1-2; tentative D call: TRBD1 (6 bases). V was cut by 7 bases and J by 2 bases, with 11 bases left in between. Per germline, CDR1 SGHTA and CDR2 FQGNSA. This CDR3 spans 13 amino acids.